This passage covers 20 T cell receptor beta chains from one sample sequenced in a study of blood T cells in healthy people across ages. Using a J-beta primer mix together with a sample-barcoded 5' primer, a second PCR was run for roughly 7 to 11 cycles. TCRdb re-derived calls from the 5' RACE reads in MiXCR, one entry per CDR3 protein. In the table there are around 1,000,000 distinct CDR3 sequences, under 30% of which are singletons. Another study also made use of these data, one on T cells of mothers and their children.

Material: blood. All receptors derive from a girl aged 2 to 10 in good health.

This clonotype was counted between two and nine times. This chain links TRBV5-1 with TRBJ2-1, with TRBD1 identical over 7 bases. The CDR3 totals 14 residues. Germline-derived CDR1 and CDR2 are SGHRS and YFSETQ. Trimming removed 0 bases from V and 6 bases from J; junction bases left unmatched: 3. The CDR3 DNA reads as TGCGCCAGCAGCTTGGGACAGGGTATCAATGAGCAGTTCTTC. Its protein product is CASSLGQGINEQFF.

This clonotype occurred a few times. The chain links TRBV19 to TRBJ2-2; D not certain. The CDR3 loop spans 14 amino acids. Germline V gene sequence: CDR1 LNHDA, CDR2 SQIVND (reference sequence). Deletions cut 11 bases from V and 4 bases from J, with 17 bases between. The CDR3 bases are TGTGCCGCAAGTCCCAGATATGGCACCGGGGAGCTGTTTTTT. Its translation is CAASPRYGTGELFF.

This clonotype was seen only a few times. The chain recombines TRBV4-3 with TRBJ2-3, with no clear D. V lost 0 bases to trimming and J lost 8 bases, with 9 bases between them. Germline loops: CDR1 LGHNA, CDR2 YSLEER. The CDR3 runs 13 residues. The CDR3 region is CASSQDRRVTQYF. CDR3 nucleotide sequence: TGCGCCAGCAGCCAAGATCGTCGGGTTACGCAGTATTTT.

V and J are TRBV7-3 and TRBJ2-5; the match to TRBD1 covers 8 bases. The end of the DNA fits TRBJ2-1 better, so the J call may be wrong. This CDR3 contains 13 residues. Germline V gene sequence: CDR1 SGHTA, CDR2 FQGTGA. The CDR3 sequence is CASSPQTGDEQFF. The CDR3 coding sequence is TGTGCCAGCAGCCCCCAGACAGGGGATGAGCAGTTCTTC.

This clonotype was seen a few times. This chain connects TRBV20-1 to TRBJ2-3; TRBD2 aligns across 8 bases. The CDR3 totals 15 residues. Germline CDR1 and CDR2: DFQATT and SNEGSKA (reference sequence). J lost 2 bases, V lost 5 bases, and 9 bases had no gene match. CDR3 sequence reads: CSAEVLAVHTDTQYF. The CDR3 DNA sequence: TGCAGTGCTGAGGTACTAGCGGTGCACACAGATACGCAGTATTTT.

This clonotype has just a few counts. This chain joins TRBV7-2 and TRBJ2-7, with D possibly matching TRBD2 (6 bases). The V end lost 3 bases, the J end lost 0 bases, and 9 bases lay between the germline ends. The CDR3 totals 14 residues. Per germline, CDR1 SGHTA and CDR2 FQGNSA. Written as DNA, the CDR3 is TGTGCCAGCAGCTTCCCTAGCGCCTCCTACGAGCAGTACTTC. This translates into CASSFPSASYEQYF.

This sequence joins TRBV20-1 and TRBJ2-1; D may be TRBD2 (5 bases). V was clipped by 2 bases and J by 3 bases, with 14 bases between them. CDR1 is DFQATT, CDR2 SNEGSKA, per germline (reference sequence). The CDR3 is made up of 15 amino acids. The CDR3 region is CSARTSDSLYNEQFF. CDR3 nucleotide sequence: TGCAGTGCTAGAACTTCGGACTCCCTCTACAATGAGCAGTTCTTC.

This clonotype was seen a handful of times. The chain combines TRBV15 with TRBJ2-3; 9 bases match TRBD2. Germline loops: CDR1 LNHNV, CDR2 YYDKDF (reference sequence). Trimming cost V 2 bases and J 1 base; bases outside gene matches: 1. CDR3 length: 15 residues. CDR3 in amino acids: CATSRRTSGTDTQYF. CDR3 nucleotide sequence: TGTGCCACCAGCAGAAGGACTAGCGGCACAGATACGCAGTATTTT. The whole variable domain, remainder taken from reference TRBV15 and TRBJ2-3, is DAMVIQNPRYQVTQFGKPVTLSCSQTLNHNVMYWYQQKSSQAPKLLFHYYDKDFNNEADTPDNFQSRRPNTSFCFLDIRSPGLGDTAMYLCATSRRTSGTDTQYFGPGTRLTVL.

The table lists this clonotype with a few counts. This chain uses TRBV19 with TRBJ1-1, with D unclear. The CDR3 loop spans 13 amino acids. Germline CDR1 and CDR2: LNHDA and SQIVND (reference sequence). The V end was cut by 2 bases, the J end by 1 base, with 5 bases between. CDR3 DNA sequence: TGTGCCAGTAGTATATCCCCGAACACTGAAGCTTTCTTT. Translating gives CASSISPNTEAFF.

This clonotype appeared a few times. The V call is TRBV4-2, the J call TRBJ2-3; the D call may be TRBD1 or TRBD2 (6 bases each). The CDR3 length is 15 residues. CDR1 is LGHNA and CDR2 is YNFKEQ in the germline V gene. V lost 1 base, J lost 3 bases, and 11 bases lay in between. In DNA, the CDR3 is TGTGCCAGCAGCCAAGGGGGGGCTCGTACAGATACGCAGTATTTT. It specifies CASSQGGARTDTQYF.

The chain carries TRBV29-1 and TRBJ2-3, with D possibly being TRBD1 (6 bases). The length of the CDR3 is 15 residues. V was trimmed by 6 bases and J by 4 bases, leaving 20 bases between them. From germline, CDR1 is SQVTM and CDR2 ANQGSEA. CDR3 in DNA: TGCAGCGTCCACGGGACACCCGAAGCAGCAGATACGCAGTATTTT. Translating gives CSVHGTPEAADTQYF.

There are a few counts of this clonotype. The chain combines TRBV25-1 with TRBJ2-5; 8 bases align to TRBD1. The DNA end favors TRBJ2-7, so the J call may be wrong. The CDR3 is 16 amino acids. Germline CDR1 and CDR2: MGHDK and SYGVNS. In nucleotides, the CDR3 is TGTGCCAGCAGTGGCACCGGGACAGGATTTAACTACGAGCAGTACTTC. This codes for CASSGTGTGFNYEQYF.

This clonotype was seen only a few times. The chain recombines TRBV9 with TRBJ2-2; TRBD2 agrees at 12 bases. After removal of 3 bases from V and 8 bases from J, the junction contained 8 bases not matched to a gene. The germline V gene has CDR1 SGDLS and CDR2 YYNGEE. This CDR3 spans 16 amino acids. The CDR3 protein is CASSDKTSGRLGELFF. Written as DNA, the CDR3 is TGTGCCAGCAGCGACAAGACTAGCGGGAGATTGGGGGAGCTGTTTTTT. The full variable domain, rest sourced from reference TRBV9 and TRBJ2-2, is DSGVTQTPKHLITATGQRVTLRCSPRSGDLSVYWYQQSLDQGLQFLIQYYNGEERAKGNILERFSAQQFPDLHSELNLSSLELGDSALYFCASSDKTSGRLGELFFGEGSRLTVL.

The chain combines TRBV4-1 with TRBJ2-7; 13 bases line up with TRBD2. The V gene's germline CDR1 is MGHRA and CDR2 YSYEKL. The CDR3 is 16 residues long. With V trimmed by 6 bases and J by 5 bases, 10 bases remained unmatched. The CDR3: CASSRVSTSGRDEQYF. DNA of the CDR3: TGCGCCAGCAGTCGGGTTAGCACTAGCGGGAGGGACGAGCAGTACTTC.

J is TRBJ2-1 and V is TRBV21-1. TRBV21-1 is noted as a pseudogene. The CDR3 is 14 residues long. For the CDR3, the DNA is TGTGCCAGCAGCAAAGCGGGTTACAACAATGAGCAGTTCTTC. Protein sequence: CASSKAGYNNEQFF.

This clonotype was seen more than once but under ten times. J is TRBJ1-2 and V is TRBV7-9; D uncertain. Trimming stripped 5 bases from V and 8 bases from J, with 15 bases between. Looked up from germline, CDR1 is SEHNR and CDR2 is FQNEAQ (reference sequence). CDR3 length: 13 residues. CDR3 in DNA: TGTGCCAGCAGCCTTCTCGAGGGCCGCGGCTACACCTTC. Translated, it gives CASSLLEGRGYTF.

The chain employs TRBV12-3 or TRBV12-4 and TRBJ2-5; D is unclear. This CDR3 is built from 13 residues. V was shortened by 3 bases and J by 4 bases, with 9 bases between the two germline ends. The CDR3 bases are TGTGCCAGCAGTTTTATTGAAGGAGAGACCCAGTACTTC. Translation: CASSFIEGETQYF.

This clonotype was seen a handful of times. Germline is not matched at one junction end, which may reflect a read error. The chain uses TRBV7-2 and TRBJ1-2; D remains ambiguous. Germline loops: CDR1 SGHTA, CDR2 FQGNSA. The CDR3 contains 15 residues. CDR3 residues: CASSLALGINYGCTF. In DNA form, the CDR3 reads TGTGCCAGCAGCTTGGCATTGGGGATTAACTATGGCTGCACCTTC.

This chain uses TRBV11-1 with TRBJ2-5; no definite D call. With the DNA end fitting TRBJ2-7 better, the J assignment may be wrong. This CDR3 is 12 amino acids long. CDR1 is SGHAT and CDR2 is FQDESV in the germline V gene (reference sequence). CDR3 sequence reads: CASSFDMGEQYF. In DNA, the CDR3 is TGTGCCAGCAGCTTCGACATGGGCGAGCAGTACTTC.

This clonotype was observed once. The rearrangement uses TRBV7-2 and TRBJ2-3; D is uncertain. Germline CDR1 SGHTA, CDR2 FQGNSA. V was pared by 1 base and J by 6 bases, with 14 bases between. This CDR3 spans 15 amino acids. In DNA, the CDR3 is TGTGCCAGCAGCTTAGTACCAGCTAGTGTTGATACGCAGTATTTT. Protein product: CASSLVPASVDTQYF.